A selection of T cell receptor beta chains follows, all from one sample in a study of cytomegalovirus exposure and HLA in healthy donors. The table came from immunoSEQ multiplex PCR; TCRdb's copy has only in-frame clones and leaves some out. The sample carries some 100,000 clones, around 84% recorded once. Material: PBMCs. The receptors were sampled from a woman younger than 30 in good health and CMV-seronegative. Each CDR3 is given with its conserved first and last residue.

V gene,CDR3 protein
TRBV7-2,CASSLGGISTEAFF
TRBV19,CASSNNPDREGGDTQYF
TRBV28,CASRALQGRAFF
TRBV7-3,CASSLGGPSTDTQYF
TRBV6-1,CASGDRGSYNSPLHF
TRBV7-9,CASSYRTGGGETQYF
TRBV28,CASSLRGSVSTDTQYF
TRBV29-1,CSVEDRGLAGETQYF
TRBV28,CASSGLRDQPQHF
TRBV29-1,CSVEGTGTSYEQYF
TRBV19,CASSGPTRDPPDTQYF
TRBV28,CASSFILAGGDEQFF
TRBV4-3,CASSHSTGGVYEQYF
TRBV11-2,CASSPSSGAYYGYTF
TRBV7-2,CASSLQGQGKGGNTIYF
TRBV4-3,CASSVLTGQPDTF
TRBV7-2,CASSLFGTGPYEQYF
TRBV2,CASSEATGYFPFGEKLFF
TRBV28,CASSFLAAGATDTQYF
TRBV28,CASRADSWEKLFF
TRBV28,CASSLQGASQETQYF
TRBV7-9,CASSRGAADTQYF
TRBV5-5,CASSLGGGHTKKLFF
TRBV27,CASSWRGPENTQYF
TRBV7-2,CASSSTGGNEKLFF
TRBV6-4,CASSRLAGHLDTQYF
TRBV19,CASSSRQGLRAFF
TRBV7-9,CASSPDIDNQPQHF
TRBV19,CASTEGGSGANVLTF
TRBV19,CASCPLETGLNTEALF
TRBV15,CATNGVVQDYEQYF
TRBV9,CASSHAQDTQYF
TRBV7-9,CASSLGGLIYEQYF
TRBV18,CASSPQGHLLSGETQYF
TRBV27,CASSSDGWGHGYTF
TRBV14,CASSQERWSGRRVQQYF
TRBV6-5,CASSRTGTGELFF
TRBV7-9,CSSSFQGFAETQYF
TRBV6-4,CASSDRENQPQHF
TRBV10-3,CAISESTRVPEAFF
TRBV28,CASSSATPGQNGYTF
TRBV7-9,CASSSIREGARTDTQYF
TRBV10-3,CAIGSRGNQPQHF
TRBV28,CASRYQGRGGFNQPQHF
TRBV10-2,CASTPKVIGGLTNEKLFF
TRBV7-2,CASSAVGLATTYEQYF
TRBV29-1,CSVRSGMLYNEQFF
TRBV19,CASSAGGIRGNTIYF
TRBV11-2,CASSLAASRTYEQYF
TRBV4-3,CASSQGLPLAVSLSPHNEQFF
TRBV7-9,CASSGGSLYEQYF
TRBV6-4,CASSPRGLAGGGYNEQFF
TRBV6-6,CASSYGTSGSSYEQYF
TRBV6-5,CASSYSVQGTDTQYF